The sequence of this T cell receptor beta chain was determined in a study of glioma-infiltrating T cells after dendritic cell vaccination. Turning to the study itself: Three intradermal dendritic cell vaccine injections were given every two weeks.

Concerning this clone itself: What it recognizes is unknown.

The assay was immunoSEQ multiplex PCR, and TCRdb's table has in-frame clones only and misses some. This sample carries roughly 52,000 clones, 85% of them seen once, and the ten largest clones take about 10%. The CDR3 has 13 amino acids. Germline lookup yields CDR1 MNHEY and CDR2 SVGAGI. V was pared by 5 bases and J by 5 bases, with 12 bases between. The study's findings and limits: Patients with more pretreatment TILs had longer time to progression and survival.

Only patients with spare fresh-frozen tumor and over two years of follow-up were included. This receptor was identified in a human donor with glioblastoma. The material was blood, obtained before dendritic cell vaccination. The chain couples TRBV6-5 to TRBJ1-2; possible D gene TRBD1, 5 bases. The CDR3 loop is CASSETDLYGYTF. In nucleotides, the CDR3 is TGTGCCAGCAGTGAGACAGATCTTTATGGCTACACCTTC.